The T cell receptor (beta chain) under discussion was sequenced for a study of blood T cell repertoires in COVID-19. Study background: The United States, Italy and Spain supplied acute and convalescent COVID-19 samples. T cells, B-cell-depleted T cells, or PBMCs provided the cDNA or gDNA that served as material.

Patients of the Seattle cohort, enrolled during active infection, were followed longitudinally. Authors' analysis steps: Amplification of reference gene primers provided the estimated nucleated cell counts. Measured with immunoSEQ multiplex PCR; TCRdb has only the in-frame clones, and not every one. D and trimming come from the DNA, and the V and J calls and clone size come from that table. The sample consists of a few hundred thousand clones, 85% to 90% of them appearing once. V lost 1 base to trimming and J lost 4 bases; unmatched junction nucleotides: 2. This CDR3 has 14 residues. Looked up from germline, CDR1 is LGHNT and CDR2 is FRNRAP.

The material sequenced was peripheral blood. The V call is TRBV12-5, the J call TRBJ1-1, with TRBD1 matching over 8 bases. This TCR was sampled from a woman younger than 45 with COVID-19, enrolled during active disease. CDR3 in DNA: TGTGCTAGTGGTTTGGGGACAGGGACCACTGAAGCTTTCTTT. Translating gives CASGLGTGTTEAFF.